These 29 T cell receptor beta chains were sequenced from one sample in a study of T cells after yellow fever vaccination. TCRdb called the 5' RACE reads again in MiXCR, with one record for every CDR3 protein. The sample yields more than 200,000 distinct CDR3 sequences, approximately 3.5% seen once. The source material was PBMCs, sampled 15 days after the yellow fever booster vaccination. Receptor source: a man between 18 and 35 years old who received the YFV17D yellow fever vaccine.

This clonotype was counted at least ten times. V is TRBV10-3 and J is TRBJ2-4; perhaps D is TRBD1 or TRBD2 (5 bases each). Germline loops: CDR1 ENHRY, CDR2 SYGVKD. The CDR3 consists of 13 residues. V dropped 10 bases and J dropped 10 bases, with 20 bases sitting between them. CDR3 residues: CATPKGAGGIQYF. CDR3 bases: TGTGCCACCCCGAAAGGGGCGGGCGGGATTCAGTACTTC.

This clonotype was recorded many times. The chain combines TRBV7-2 with TRBJ1-2; 7 bases are a match to TRBD1. The CDR3 extends over 17 amino acids. Germline V gene data show CDR1 as SGHTA and CDR2 as FQGNSA. The V gene end was trimmed by 4 bases and the J gene end by 5 bases; junction bases not matched to a gene: 16. DNA of the CDR3: TGTGCCAGCAGCTCAGGGACAGTGGTGGTGGGTCCTTATGGCTACACCTTC. Residues: CASSSGTVVVGPYGYTF. Combining the CDR3 with reference TRBV7-2 and TRBJ1-2 gives the whole variable domain GAGVSQSPSNKVTEKGKDVELRCDPISGHTALYWYRQSLGQGLEFLIYFQGNSAPDKSGLPSDRFSAERTGGSVSTLTIQRTQQEDSAVYLCASSSGTVVVGPYGYTFGSGTRLTVV.

This clonotype was recorded many times. The chain recombines TRBV5-1 with TRBJ2-1; no definite D call. Germline V gene sequence: CDR1 SGHRS, CDR2 YFSETQ. Trimming removed 3 bases from V and 8 bases from J, with 15 bases in between. The CDR3 contains 14 residues. The CDR3 reads CASSSGPTPDEQFF. The CDR3 region has the DNA TGCGCCAGCAGCTCCGGACCAACCCCCGATGAGCAGTTCTTC.

The table lists this clonotype with many counts. This sequence joins TRBV4-1 and TRBJ1-6; D possibly corresponds to TRBD1 (5 bases). Trimming left V 7 bases short and J 0 bases short, with 10 bases between. Germline V gene lookup returns CDR1 MGHRA and CDR2 YSYEKL. The CDR3 loop spans 15 amino acids. Written as DNA, the CDR3 is TGCGCCAGCACACCAGGGAGCTCCTATAATTCACCCCTCCACTTT. Translated, it gives CASTPGSSYNSPLHF.

This rearrangement joins TRBV15 to TRBJ2-1; D may be TRBD1 (5 bases). Trimming stripped 1 base from V and 8 bases from J, with 12 bases between. This CDR3 is built from 14 residues. Germline loops: CDR1 LNHNV, CDR2 YYDKDF (reference sequence). CDR3: CATSRGVQADEQFF. Written as DNA, the CDR3 is TGTGCCACCAGCAGAGGGGTACAGGCGGATGAGCAGTTCTTC.

This clonotype was seen many times. The V gene is TRBV18, the J gene TRBJ2-5; D might be TRBD1 or TRBD2, each matching 5 bases. V dropped 2 bases and J dropped 9 bases, with 10 bases sitting between them. This CDR3 comprises 12 residues. Germline V gene data show CDR1 as KGHSH and CDR2 as LQKENI. This CDR3 reads CASSPTQGAQYF. Here the CDR3 DNA reads TGTGCCAGCTCACCAACCCAGGGAGCCCAGTACTTC. Drawing the rest from reference TRBV18 and TRBJ2-5, the complete variable domain is NAGVMQNPRHLVRRRGQEARLRCSPMKGHSHVYWYRQLPEEGLKFMVYLQKENIIDESGMPKERFSAEFPKEGPSILRIQQVVRGDSAAYFCASSPTQGAQYFGPGTRLLVL.

This clonotype was picked up a small number of times. The rearrangement joins TRBV7-2 to TRBJ2-5; D is unclear. CDR1 and CDR2 (germline): SGHTA, FQGNSA. CDR3 length: 10 residues. Trimming stripped 8 bases from V and 2 bases from J, with 3 bases between. The CDR3 sequence is CASAQETQYF. CDR3 DNA: TGTGCCAGCGCACAAGAGACCCAGTACTTC.

This clonotype was seen at least ten times. The chain employs TRBV4-3 and TRBJ2-3; 13 nucleotides match TRBD2. This CDR3 has 18 residues. Trimming at V came to 3 bases and at J to 3 bases, leaving 9 bases not matched to a gene. From germline, CDR1 is LGHNA and CDR2 YSLEER. CDR3 bases: TGCGCCAGCAGCCAGCCACTAGCGGGGGGGCTATCGACAGATACGCAGTATTTT. This sequence encodes CASSQPLAGGLSTDTQYF.

As for this clonotype: A much larger clone lies a single base off, so this may be a read error. The chain has TRBV5-6 and TRBJ1-5, with D possibly matching TRBD1 (6 bases). V was shortened by 0 bases and J by 10 bases, with 17 bases between the two germline ends. CDR1 SGHDT and CDR2 YYEEEE come from the germline V gene. This CDR3 spans 15 amino acids. The CDR3 region has the DNA TGTGCCAGCAGCTTGGGGTTTATGGACAGAGGACCCCAGCATTTT. Translating it yields CASSLGFMDRGPQHF.

The chain combines TRBV19 with TRBJ1-1; D is ambiguous. Germline lookup yields CDR1 LNHDA and CDR2 SQIVND (reference sequence). This CDR3 spans 13 amino acids. Deletions cut 3 bases from V and 3 bases from J, with 8 bases between. CDR3 in DNA: TGTGCCAGTAGTATGGCAAGGGACACTGAAGCTTTCTTT. Residues: CASSMARDTEAFF.

This clonotype has ten or more counts. The V and J genes are TRBV9 and TRBJ1-2; D uncertain. CDR1 and CDR2 from the germline V gene are SGDLS and YYNGEE. Trimming shortened V by 0 bases and J by 2 bases, and 5 bases separated the two germline ends. CDR3 size: 13 residues. CDR3 sequence: CASSVDRNYGYTF. As DNA, the CDR3 is TGTGCCAGCAGCGTAGACCGAAACTATGGCTACACCTTC.

This clonotype was recorded at least ten times. This chain uses TRBV7-9 with TRBJ2-2, with 13 nucleotides matching TRBD2. V trimming: 4 bases; J trimming: 0 bases; junction bases outside the gene matches: 11. Looked up from germline, CDR1 is SEHNR and CDR2 is FQNEAQ (reference sequence). The CDR3 covers 20 residues. The CDR3 protein is CASSSTRLAGGNANTGELFF. CDR3 DNA sequence: TGTGCCAGCAGCTCAACCAGACTAGCGGGGGGTAACGCGAACACCGGGGAGCTGTTTTTT.

The sample holds many counts of this clonotype. J is TRBJ2-5 and V is TRBV5-1; 11 nucleotides agree with TRBD2. Losses at the gene ends were 2 bases for V and 2 bases for J; bases not matched to a gene: 5. The length of the CDR3 is 16 residues. The germline gives CDR1 SGHRS, CDR2 YFSETQ. CDR3 loop: CASSLPSSGGQETQYF. The CDR3 region has the DNA TGCGCCAGCAGCTTACCCTCTAGCGGGGGGCAAGAGACCCAGTACTTC.

This clonotype was seen ten or more times. The chain links TRBV18 to TRBJ1-5, with TRBD1 as a possible D gene (5 bases). Germline V gene sequence: CDR1 KGHSH, CDR2 LQKENI. V was clipped by 8 bases and J by 0 bases, with 23 bases between them. This CDR3 contains 18 residues. The CDR3: CASTTGDGTRFSNQPQHF. The CDR3 nucleotides are TGTGCCAGCACTACGGGGGACGGAACCCGGTTTAGCAATCAGCCCCAGCATTTT.

In this sample, this clonotype turned up a few times. The V call is TRBV5-5, the J call TRBJ2-7; the match to TRBD2 covers 9 bases. The CDR3 runs 15 residues. Trimming removed 2 bases from V and 2 bases from J; junction bases left unmatched: 5. Germline CDR1 reads SGHKS; CDR2 reads YYEKEE (reference sequence). The CDR3 loop is CASSLGAGGTYEQYF. For the CDR3, the DNA is TGTGCCAGCAGCTTAGGAGCGGGGGGAACCTACGAGCAGTACTTC.

This clonotype was detected many times. The chain combines TRBV9 with TRBJ2-5; D unresolved. The CDR3 has 14 amino acids. The V end was cut by 1 base, the J end by 4 bases, with 11 bases between. Germline V lookup: CDR1 SGDLS, CDR2 YYNGEE. The CDR3 DNA sequence: TGTGCCAGCAGCGTAACAGACGGCGGAGAGACCCAGTACTTC. Protein: CASSVTDGGETQYF. The variable domain in full, with the rest retrieved from reference TRBV9 and TRBJ2-5, is DSGVTQTPKHLITATGQRVTLRCSPRSGDLSVYWYQQSLDQGLQFLIQYYNGEERAKGNILERFSAQQFPDLHSELNLSSLELGDSALYFCASSVTDGGETQYFGPGTRLLVL.

This clonotype was picked up many times. The CDR3 DNA reads TGTGCCAGCAGCCCCGGGCGGGGGCCTTACAATGAGCAGTTCTTC. As protein: CASSPGRGPYNEQFF. The V call is TRBV5-5, the J call TRBJ2-1; tentatively, D is TRBD2 (7 bases). Trimming left V 4 bases short and J 4 bases short, with 15 bases between. CDR3 length equals 15 residues. Germline-derived CDR1 and CDR2 are SGHKS and YYEKEE (reference sequence).

This clonotype was detected ten times or more. V usage is TRBV7-2 and J usage is TRBJ2-3; D is perhaps TRBD2 (5 bases). The CDR3 totals 14 residues. V lost 1 base and J 4 bases, leaving 9 bases between the germline ends. Germline lookup yields CDR1 SGHTA and CDR2 FQGNSA. The CDR3 loop is CASSLGTVADTQYF. The DNA for the CDR3 is TGTGCCAGCAGCTTAGGGACTGTGGCAGATACGCAGTATTTT.

This clonotype was picked up many times. V is TRBV5-4 and J is TRBJ2-3, with 7 positions matching TRBD1. After removal of 2 bases from V and 3 bases from J, the junction contained 6 bases not matched to a gene. The CDR3 is 15 amino acids. The V gene's germline CDR1 is SGHNT and CDR2 YYREEE (reference sequence). CDR3 loop: CASSFFAGGTDTQYF. CDR3 sequence (DNA): TGTGCCAGCAGCTTCTTCGCAGGGGGAACAGATACGCAGTATTTT.

This clonotype was counted ten times or more. The chain recombines TRBV20-1 with TRBJ2-3; TRBD2 aligns across 8 bases. This CDR3 spans 17 amino acids. Germline V gene sequence: CDR1 DFQATT, CDR2 SNEGSKA (reference sequence). CDR3 residues: CRPYISGDRPSTDTQYF. DNA of the CDR3: TGCAGACCCTACATTAGCGGGGATAGGCCTAGCACAGATACGCAGTATTTT.

This clonotype was seen ten or more times. The rearrangement uses TRBV5-5 and TRBJ2-5; tentative D call: TRBD1 (6 bases). Trimming cost V 0 bases and J 0 bases, with 9 bases left between them. The CDR3 is made up of 15 amino acids. Germline lookup yields CDR1 SGHKS and CDR2 YYEKEE (reference sequence). The CDR3 coding sequence is TGTGCCAGCAGCTTGGCCTGGACAGACCAAGAGACCCAGTACTTC. As protein: CASSLAWTDQETQYF.

This clonotype has ten or more counts. The CDR3 protein is CASSLVGKGELFF. CDR3 DNA sequence: TGCGCCAGCAGCTTGGTTGGGAAAGGGGAGCTGTTTTTT. This sequence joins TRBV5-1 and TRBJ2-2; D is uncertain. V was clipped by 0 bases and J by 8 bases, with 8 bases between them. CDR1 is SGHRS, CDR2 YFSETQ, per germline. This CDR3 is 13 amino acids long.

At least ten counts were recorded for this clonotype. This chain links TRBV12-3 or TRBV12-4 with TRBJ1-5; 8 bases match TRBD1. This CDR3 contains 13 residues. V was pared by 7 bases and J by 8 bases, with 7 bases of the junction left unmatched. CDR3 nucleotide sequence: TGTGCCAGCACATTAGGGACAGGAGAGCCCCAGCATTTT. This sequence encodes CASTLGTGEPQHF.

This clonotype was seen many times. The chain combines TRBV5-6 with TRBJ2-3; D is possibly TRBD2 (5 bases). Trimming pared 3 bases from V and 6 bases from J, leaving 14 bases between. This CDR3 is built from 14 residues. CDR1 is SGHDT, CDR2 YYEEEE, per germline. The CDR3 DNA reads TGTGCCAGCAGCTCGGCGAGGGCAGCGGATACGCAGTATTTT. Amino acids: CASSSARAADTQYF.

This clonotype was detected once. The chain couples TRBV5-1 to TRBJ2-1; 9 bases map to TRBD2. The CDR3 runs 16 residues. Germline V gives CDR1 SGHRS, CDR2 YFSETQ. Trimming removed 1 base from V and 4 bases from J; junction bases left unmatched: 6. DNA for the CDR3: TGCGCCAGCAGCTTGTTAGCGGGGGACGCGTACAATGAGCAGTTCTTC. This sequence encodes CASSLLAGDAYNEQFF.

This clonotype appeared many times. The J gene is TRBJ1-2, the V gene TRBV7-9, with D tentatively TRBD1 (5 bases). This CDR3 spans 12 amino acids. Germline V CDR1 and CDR2: SEHNR, FQNEAQ (reference sequence). Between the trimmed V and J ends, which lost 4 bases and 11 bases, there was a span of 14 bases. CDR3 in amino acids: CASSSDRRMYTF. The CDR3 bases are TGTGCCAGCAGCTCCGACAGAAGGATGTACACCTTC.

This clonotype has ten or more counts. This chain links TRBV12-3 or TRBV12-4 with TRBJ2-1, with D unclear. This CDR3 region has 12 residues. V was pared by 6 bases and J by 13 bases, with 16 bases between. CDR3 in DNA: TGTGCCAGCAGCCCGGACCCACAAACTCAGTTCTTC. It yields the protein CASSPDPQTQFF.

This clonotype occurred a few times. The chain employs TRBV5-4 and TRBJ1-2; D is perhaps TRBD1 (5 bases). From germline, CDR1 is SGHNT and CDR2 YYREEE (reference sequence). V shed 3 bases and J shed 1 base, with 13 bases lying between them. The CDR3 is 15 amino acids. The CDR3 region has the DNA TGTGCCAGCAGCTGGGGACGGGGGGGTAACTATGGCTACACCTTC. Amino acid sequence: CASSWGRGGNYGYTF.

As regards this clonotype: The conserved phenylalanine or tryptophan normally closing the CDR3 is absent here, so this likely arose from a read error. This rearrangement joins TRBV29-1 to TRBJ2-1; D is unresolved. CDR3 length: 15 amino acids. Germline V gene data show CDR1 as SQVTM and CDR2 as ANQGSEA. The ends were cut back, 0 bases at V and 2 bases at J, with 11 bases in the middle. CDR3 sequence (DNA): TGCAGCGTTGAAGAAGGAAGCCGGACCTACAATGAGCAGTTCCTC. The encoded protein is CSVEEGSRTYNEQFL.